The clone carrying this TCR beta chain was detected only once. Its antigen is unidentified. These data are taken from a study of Ad26.COV2.S vaccination and SARS-CoV-2 variants. Study results and limitations: Responses of spike-specific T cells (both CD8+ and CD4+) reportedly showed substantial breadth after vaccination.

This sample's treatment: roughly 20 received Ad26.COV2.S at low or high dose, single or two shots; about 5 received placebo; per-sample allocation not given. The investigators took samples on day 63 after the first vaccine or placebo injection. Data came from immunoSEQ multiplex PCR; TCRdb stores just in-frame clones and leaves some out. The sample gives some 410,000 clones, about nine tenths of which show up once; roughly 1.7% is in the top ten. Germline loops: CDR1 SGHAT, CDR2 FQNNGV. V was cut by 3 bases and J by 0 bases, with 9 bases left in between. This CDR3 has 14 amino acids. The chain joins TRBV11-2 to TRBJ2-7; TRBD2 is a possible D gene (6 bases). The sequence came from a person between 18 and 60 years old who received the Ad26.COV2.S COVID-19 vaccine or a placebo. Sequenced material: peripheral blood, taken in a trial of Ad26.COV2.S vaccine versus placebo. Here the CDR3 DNA reads TGTGCCAGCAGCTTCTCCGGGAGCTCCTACGAGCAGTACTTC. This encodes CASSFSGSSYEQYF.